One and the same sample provided the 19 T cell receptor beta chains below, sequenced in a study of blood T cell repertoires in COVID-19. Only in-frame clones appear in the TCRdb table, and some are missing; sequencing was by immunoSEQ multiplex PCR. Of about 73,000 clones in the sample, 65% to 90% were seen once. The sequenced sample consisted of peripheral blood. All receptors derive from a woman in her fifties or sixties with acute or convalescent COVID-19.

This sequence joins TRBV7-9 and TRBJ1-1; the D gene is possibly TRBD1 (6 bases). V was cut by 3 bases and J by 5 bases, with 7 bases left in between. Germline-derived CDR1 and CDR2 are SEHNR and FQNEAQ (reference sequence). The CDR3 length is 12 residues. CDR3 DNA sequence: TGTGCCAGCAGCTTTGGGACAACTGAAGCTTTCTTT. Encoded protein: CASSFGTTEAFF. Variable domain in full (rest from reference TRBV7-9 and TRBJ1-1): DTGVSQNPRHKITKRGQNVTFRCDPISEHNRLYWYRQTLGQGPEFLTYFQNEAQLEKSRLLSDRFSAERPKGSFSTLEIQRTEQGDSAMYLCASSFGTTEAFFGQGTRLTVV.

The chain has TRBV6-6 and TRBJ2-7; 8 positions match TRBD2. The V gene end was trimmed by 7 bases and the J gene end by 1 base; junction bases not matched to a gene: 12. The CDR3 is made up of 16 amino acids. Germline lookup yields CDR1 MNHNY and CDR2 SVGAGI (reference sequence). CDR3 region: CASTPPGGAQSYEQYF. The CDR3 DNA reads TGTGCCAGCACCCCGCCGGGGGGGGCCCAATCCTACGAGCAGTACTTC.

This chain joins TRBV6-6 and TRBJ1-6, with 9 positions matching TRBD1. V lost 6 bases and J lost 10; bases outside the gene matches: 4. Per the germline V gene, CDR1 is MNHNY and CDR2 is SVGAGI (reference sequence). The CDR3 covers 13 residues. The CDR3: CASRRTGESPLHF. DNA for the CDR3: TGTGCCAGCAGAAGGACAGGGGAATCACCCCTCCACTTT.

This sequence joins TRBV6-5 and TRBJ1-1; D unresolved. Trimming took 6 bases from V and 4 from J, leaving 9 bases between them. Germline CDR1 MNHEY, CDR2 SVGAGI. There are 12 residues in the CDR3. CDR3 DNA: TGTGCCAGCAGGCGCCCGGGCACTGAAGCTTTCTTT. Translated, it gives CASRRPGTEAFF.

This clone was observed a handful of times. The V call is TRBV2, the J call TRBJ1-2; tentatively, D is TRBD1 (6 bases). Trimming removed 0 bases from V and 1 base from J, with 9 bases in between. CDR3 length: 15 amino acids. The germline V gene has CDR1 SNHLY and CDR2 FYNNEI. CDR3: CASSEAGGGNYGYTF. The CDR3 nucleotides read TGTGCCAGCAGTGAAGCAGGGGGTGGTAACTATGGCTACACCTTC.

This chain links TRBV7-9 with TRBJ1-4; D might be TRBD1 (6 bases). V shed 4 bases and J shed 0 bases, with 15 bases lying between them. Germline V gene sequence: CDR1 SEHNR, CDR2 FQNEAQ (reference sequence). The CDR3 is 17 residues long. CDR3 DNA: TGTGCCAGCAGCTCGAAGGGAGGGGGAGCAACTAATGAAAAACTGTTTTTT. Translation: CASSSKGGGATNEKLFF.

This chain joins TRBV5-4 and TRBJ2-7; D is uncertain. The CDR3 extends over 12 amino acids. The germline V gene has CDR1 SGHNT and CDR2 YYREEE (reference sequence). The V end lost 4 bases, the J end lost 4 bases, and 9 bases lay between the germline ends. CDR3 coding DNA: TGTGCCAGCAGCCAAGACACTTACGAGCAGTACTTC. It yields the protein CASSQDTYEQYF.

In DNA, the CDR3 is TGTGCCAGCAGTGACTCGGGGGGGCGCAATGAGCAGTTCTTC. Translation gives CASSDSGGRNEQFF. This chain uses TRBV6-4 with TRBJ2-1; TRBD2 is a possible D gene (7 bases). Between the trimmed V and J ends, which lost 0 bases and 6 bases, there was a span of 9 bases. CDR3 length: 14 residues. From germline, CDR1 is MRHNA and CDR2 SNTAGT.

The chain combines TRBV27 with TRBJ1-1, with D perhaps TRBD1 (5 bases). The CDR3 loop spans 17 amino acids. V was trimmed by 0 bases and J by 1 base, leaving 15 bases between them. Germline assignment: CDR1 MNHEY and CDR2 SMNVEV (reference sequence). The CDR3 bases are TGTGCCAGCAGTTTATCGAGCCAGGGTAGGTGGAACACTGAAGCTTTCTTT. Translated, it gives CASSLSSQGRWNTEAFF.

This chain joins TRBV18 and TRBJ2-3; 8 bases fit TRBD1. There are 14 residues in the CDR3. Germline assignment: CDR1 KGHSH and CDR2 LQKENI. The junction had 5 bases not matched to a gene; V was cut back by 6 bases and J by 3 bases. The CDR3 DNA is TGTGCCAGCTCCCGAGGACAGGGAACAGATACGCAGTATTTT. Amino acid sequence: CASSRGQGTDTQYF.

This clone was detected ten times or more. The V call is TRBV11-3, the J call TRBJ1-1, with 7 bases aligning to TRBD1. The V gene end was trimmed by 5 bases and the J gene end by 4 bases; junction bases not matched to a gene: 4. This CDR3 spans 13 amino acids. Germline V gene data show CDR1 as SGHNT and CDR2 as YENEEA. The chain's CDR3 is CASSRTGATEAFF. The CDR3 region has the DNA TGTGCCAGCAGCCGGACAGGAGCCACTGAAGCTTTCTTT.

V and J are TRBV19 and TRBJ1-2; TRBD1 is a possible D gene (5 bases). The CDR3 loop spans 15 amino acids. V was pared by 1 base and J by 3 bases, with 12 bases between. Germline CDR1 and CDR2: LNHDA and SQIVND (reference sequence). CDR3 DNA: TGTGCCAGTAGTATAGTGGTAGGGGCTGACTATGGCTACACCTTC. This encodes CASSIVVGADYGYTF. Together with reference TRBV19 and TRBJ1-2, the CDR3 gives the full variable domain: DGGITQSPKYLFRKEGQNVTLSCEQNLNHDAMYWYRQDPGQGLRLIYYSQIVNDFQKGDIAEGYSVSREKKESFPLTVTSAQKNPTAFYLCASSIVVGADYGYTFGSGTRLTVV.

This chain uses TRBV4-1 with TRBJ1-2; 10 bases are a match to TRBD1. Germline assignment: CDR1 MGHRA and CDR2 YSYEKL. Trimming at V came to 4 bases and at J to 4 bases, leaving 6 bases not matched to a gene. CDR3 length equals 15 residues. In DNA, the CDR3 is TGCGCCAGCAGCCCCCCGGACAGGGGGATCTATGGCTACACCTTC. Translation: CASSPPDRGIYGYTF.

The chain employs TRBV24-1 and TRBJ1-2; the D gene is possibly TRBD1 (6 bases). V was cut by 4 bases and J by 1 base, with 9 bases left in between. CDR1 is KGHDR and CDR2 is SFDVKD in the germline V gene. The CDR3 runs 14 residues. In DNA form, the CDR3 reads TGTGCCACCAGTGACCAGGACAGTAACTATGGCTACACCTTC. Translating it yields CATSDQDSNYGYTF.

The gene calls are TRBV6-5 and TRBJ2-1; 7 nucleotides line up with TRBD2. Germline loops: CDR1 MNHEY, CDR2 SVGAGI. After removal of 4 bases from V and 5 bases from J, the junction contained 8 bases not matched to a gene. The CDR3 spans 15 residues. The CDR3 DNA sequence: TGTGCCAGCAGTTTCGGCCGGGGGGTAAACAATGAGCAGTTCTTC. This translates into CASSFGRGVNNEQFF.

This clone has only a few counts. The J gene is TRBJ2-7, the V gene TRBV7-9, with D unresolved. V was trimmed by 5 bases and J by 3 bases, leaving 5 bases between them. This CDR3 contains 11 residues. Germline V gene sequence: CDR1 SEHNR, CDR2 FQNEAQ (reference sequence). CDR3 sequence reads: CASSIHYEQYF. CDR3 nucleotide sequence: TGTGCCAGCAGCATACACTACGAGCAGTACTTC.

This clone was observed a handful of times. The chain employs TRBV12-3 or TRBV12-4 and TRBJ1-1; tentatively, D is TRBD1 (6 bases). CDR3 size: 13 residues. V was clipped by 6 bases and J by 4 bases, with 12 bases between them. The chain's CDR3 is CASSYRGGTEAFF. CDR3 DNA sequence: TGTGCCAGCAGCTATAGAGGGGGCACTGAAGCTTTCTTT.

The chain links TRBV12-3 or TRBV12-4 to TRBJ1-1; D is unresolved. The ends were cut back, 3 bases at V and 5 bases at J, with 4 bases in the middle. The length of the CDR3 is 11 residues. CDR3 bases: TGTGCCAGCAGTTTCGGGACTGAAGCTTTCTTT. Amino acid sequence: CASSFGTEAFF.

V gene TRBV25-1 combines with J gene TRBJ2-7; TRBD1 matches 8 bases. The CDR3 covers 17 residues. V was clipped by 4 bases and J by 2 bases; unmatched bases: 13. Per germline, CDR1 MGHDK and CDR2 SYGVNS. The CDR3 loop is CASSGVTWDRPTYEQYF. The CDR3 nucleotides are TGTGCCAGCAGTGGGGTAACCTGGGACAGGCCGACCTACGAGCAGTACTTC.